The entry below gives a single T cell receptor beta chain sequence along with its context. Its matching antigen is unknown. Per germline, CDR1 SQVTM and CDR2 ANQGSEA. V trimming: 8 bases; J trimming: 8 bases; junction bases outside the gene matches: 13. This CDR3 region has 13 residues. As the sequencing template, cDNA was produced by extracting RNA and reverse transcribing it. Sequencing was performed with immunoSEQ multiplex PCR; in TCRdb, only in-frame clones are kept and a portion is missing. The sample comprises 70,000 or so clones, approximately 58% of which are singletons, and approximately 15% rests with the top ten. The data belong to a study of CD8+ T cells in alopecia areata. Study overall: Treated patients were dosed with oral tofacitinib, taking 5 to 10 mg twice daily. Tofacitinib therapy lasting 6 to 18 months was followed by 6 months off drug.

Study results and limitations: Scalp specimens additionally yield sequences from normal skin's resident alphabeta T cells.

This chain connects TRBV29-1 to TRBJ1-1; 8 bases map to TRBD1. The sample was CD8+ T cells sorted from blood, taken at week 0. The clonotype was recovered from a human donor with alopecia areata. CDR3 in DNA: TGCAGCCTCCGAACTGTGGACAGGGTGGAAGCTTTCTTT. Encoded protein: CSLRTVDRVEAFF.